This T cell receptor (beta chain) was identified in a study of resident and recirculating memory T cells in vitiligo. Study context: Samples were epidermis from two lesional and two nonlesional sites, plus PBMCs.

Profiling relied on immunoSEQ multiplex PCR, and the TCRdb table lists in-frame clones only, not all of them. Of some 70,000 clones listed, more than 85% are singletons. This clone came up once. V lost 3 bases to trimming and J lost 4 bases; unmatched junction nucleotides: 12. The CDR3 runs 18 residues. Per the germline V gene, CDR1 is LNHNV and CDR2 is YYDKDF (reference sequence). The chain is built from TRBV15 and TRBJ1-4, with 9 bases aligning to TRBD1. The receptor's source is a male donor with vitiligo. Sequencing was done on a sample of blood. The chain's CDR3 is CATSSDRGSASVNEKLFF. The DNA for the CDR3 is TGTGCCACCAGCAGCGACAGGGGGTCTGCCTCCGTTAATGAAAAACTGTTTTTT.